The 9 T cell receptor beta chains presented below share a single source sample, sequenced in a study of OX40 agonist ivuxolimab in advanced cancers. The protocol was immunoSEQ multiplex PCR, while the TCRdb copy is restricted to in-frame clones and leaves out a portion. The table lists under 200,000 clones, roughly 94% of them singletons. The specimen was CD4+ or CD8+ T cells sorted from blood, collected in a trial of the OX40 agonist ivuxolimab. Receptors originate from an adult with an advanced solid tumor such as melanoma, head and neck, liver or kidney cancer.

The chain employs TRBV6-4 and TRBJ1-1, with 8 positions matching TRBD1. Trimming cost V 8 bases and J 2 bases; bases outside gene matches: 10. This CDR3 is 15 amino acids long. CDR1 is MRHNA and CDR2 is SNTAGT in the germline V gene. The CDR3 is CASRPGQAGNTEAFF. The CDR3 DNA follows: TGTGCCAGCCGCCCGGGACAGGCTGGCAACACTGAAGCTTTCTTT.

The rearrangement joins TRBV6-5 to TRBJ2-3; D remains ambiguous. From germline, CDR1 is MNHEY and CDR2 SVGAGI. Deletions cut 6 bases from V and 4 bases from J, with 11 bases between. This CDR3 is built from 13 residues. This chain's CDR3 is CASSRAGPDTQYF. The CDR3 DNA sequence: TGTGCCAGCAGCCGCGCTGGCCCAGATACGCAGTATTTT.

The J gene is TRBJ2-5, the V gene TRBV5-1; 9 bases line up with TRBD1. In germline, CDR1 is SGHRS, CDR2 YFSETQ. The CDR3 extends over 16 amino acids. The V segment lost 4 bases and the J segment 0 bases; nucleotides outside the gene matches: 7. As DNA, the CDR3 is TGCGCCAGCAGCCCGAATGGACAGGGGTACCAAGAGACCCAGTACTTC. It encodes CASSPNGQGYQETQYF.

The V and J genes are TRBV4-3 and TRBJ1-2; TRBD1 matches at 9 bases. Germline CDR1 reads LGHNA; CDR2 reads YSLEER. Trimming cost V 2 bases and J 5 bases; bases outside gene matches: 6. This CDR3 has 15 amino acids. CDR3 loop: CASSQTGGRVYGYTF. Written as DNA, the CDR3 is TGCGCCAGCAGCCAAACAGGGGGCAGGGTGTATGGCTACACCTTC.

Here the CDR3 reads CASSLEGAYEQYF. In DNA, the CDR3 is TGTGCCAGTAGTCTTGAGGGAGCCTACGAGCAGTACTTC. The gene calls are TRBV19 and TRBJ2-7; D is perhaps TRBD2 (5 bases). The length of the CDR3 is 13 residues. Germline CDR1 reads LNHDA; CDR2 reads SQIVND (reference sequence). Trimming stripped 5 bases from V and 2 bases from J, with 10 bases between. The full variable domain, its missing parts supplied by reference TRBV19 and TRBJ2-7, is DGGITQSPKYLFRKEGQNVTLSCEQNLNHDAMYWYRQDPGQGLRLIYYSQIVNDFQKGDIAEGYSVSREKKESFPLTVTSAQKNPTAFYLCASSLEGAYEQYFGPGTRLTVT.

The chain carries TRBV10-3 and TRBJ2-7; D is unresolved. Germline loops: CDR1 ENHRY, CDR2 SYGVKD. Trimming cost V 5 bases and J 0 bases, with 5 bases left between them. The CDR3 spans 12 residues. For the CDR3, the DNA is TGTGCCATCAGTCCGAGCTCCTACGAGCAGTACTTC. Its protein is CAISPSSYEQYF.

The chain joins TRBV9 to TRBJ2-4, with TRBD2 matching over 9 bases. The CDR3 totals 17 residues. Germline V gene data show CDR1 as SGDLS and CDR2 as YYNGEE. V was pared by 4 bases and J by 2 bases, with 10 bases of the junction left unmatched. The CDR3 loop reads CASSKLSGGATKNIQYF. In nucleotides, the CDR3 is TGTGCCAGCAGCAAGCTTAGCGGGGGCGCCACCAAAAACATTCAGTACTTC.

The chain links TRBV11-3 to TRBJ2-3, with 8 nucleotides matching TRBD2. Germline assignment: CDR1 SGHNT and CDR2 YENEEA. This CDR3 is built from 17 residues. The V and J ends lost 1 base and 0 bases, in that order; junction bases with no gene match: 6. In DNA, the CDR3 is TGTGCCAGCAGCTTAGGGGCGTCTAGCGGGAGCACAGATACGCAGTATTTT. As protein: CASSLGASSGSTDTQYF.

The V and J genes are TRBV27 and TRBJ2-1, with a weak D call TRBD1 (5 bases). This CDR3 spans 13 amino acids. Trimming took 5 bases from V and 4 from J, leaving 9 bases between them. From germline, CDR1 is MNHEY and CDR2 SMNVEV (reference sequence). The CDR3 reads CASSHQGYNEQFF. CDR3 DNA: TGTGCCAGCAGTCATCAGGGATACAATGAGCAGTTCTTC.